One sample yielded the 10 T cell receptor beta chains listed below, sequenced in a study of cytomegalovirus exposure and HLA in healthy donors. The study ran its PCR with 60 Vbeta and 13 Jbeta primers. The repertoire was sequenced with immunoSEQ multiplex PCR; TCRdb's copy has only in-frame clones and lacks some. Among 85,000 to 90,000 clones listed, about 75% were seen once. The sequencing sample was made of PBMCs. Receptors were obtained from a man aged 25 to 40 in good health and CMV-seropositive.

V is TRBV27 and J is TRBJ1-2, with 7 positions matching TRBD1. The length of the CDR3 is 14 residues. Germline CDR1 MNHEY, CDR2 SMNVEV (reference sequence). Trimming removed 5 bases from V and 2 bases from J; junction bases left unmatched: 5. DNA for the CDR3: TGTGCCAGCAGTCCCCCGGGACAGAACTATGGCTACACCTTC. Translated: CASSPPGQNYGYTF.

This chain joins TRBV30 and TRBJ1-4; unclear D gene. Germline lookup yields CDR1 GTSNPN and CDR2 SVGIG (reference sequence). The CDR3 has 15 residues. Trimming removed 0 bases at V and 3 bases at J, with 11 bases between. CDR3 sequence: CAWSVLGEANEKLFF. In DNA form, the CDR3 reads TGTGCCTGGAGTGTACTTGGAGAAGCTAATGAAAAACTGTTTTTT. Full variable domain (rest looked up from reference TRBV30 and TRBJ1-4): SQTIHQWPATLVQPVGSPLSLECTVEGTSNPNLYWYRQAAGRGLQLLFYSVGIGQISSEVPQNLSASRPQDRQFILSSKKLLLSDSGFYLCAWSVLGEANEKLFFGSGTQLSVL.

This chain links TRBV12-5 with TRBJ2-1; D is perhaps TRBD1 (5 bases). The CDR3 has 15 amino acids. Germline CDR1 is LGHNT and CDR2 is FRNRAP. Trimming shortened V by 7 bases and J by 0 bases, and 13 bases separated the two germline ends. For the CDR3, the DNA is TGTGCTAGTGCCTTCGGCGACAGCTCCTACAATGAGCAGTTCTTC. This codes for CASAFGDSSYNEQFF.

The chain combines TRBV27 with TRBJ2-2; the D gene is possibly TRBD2 (6 bases). With 5 bases removed from V and 0 bases from J, the gap between germline ends came to 10 bases. This CDR3 comprises 15 residues. The germline V gene has CDR1 MNHEY and CDR2 SMNVEV (reference sequence). CDR3 sequence: CASSHGGANTGELFF. CDR3 bases: TGTGCCAGCAGTCACGGGGGTGCGAACACCGGGGAGCTGTTTTTT.

The chain recombines TRBV7-2 with TRBJ2-3; D might be TRBD2 (5 bases). This CDR3 comprises 16 residues. Germline CDR1 SGHTA, CDR2 FQGNSA. Between the trimmed V and J ends, which lost 1 base and 3 bases, there was a span of 14 bases. CDR3 sequence reads: CASSLGSGVITDTQYF. The CDR3 nucleotides are TGTGCCAGCAGCTTAGGGTCCGGGGTGATAACAGATACGCAGTATTTT.

This chain joins TRBV7-3 and TRBJ2-3; TRBD2 agrees at 10 bases. The J segment lost 0 bases and the V segment lost 5 bases, leaving 5 bases of the junction unmatched. The CDR3 loop spans 16 amino acids. Germline-derived CDR1 and CDR2 are SGHTA and FQGTGA. CDR3 sequence: CASSRTSGTSTDTQYF. The CDR3 DNA sequence: TGTGCCAGCAGCAGGACTAGCGGAACTAGCACAGATACGCAGTATTTT.

The V call is TRBV19, the J call TRBJ1-5, with 12 bases aligning to TRBD1. CDR1 and CDR2 (germline): LNHDA, SQIVND (reference sequence). CDR3 length: 14 residues. V trimming: 5 bases; J trimming: 6 bases; junction bases outside the gene matches: 2. The CDR3 DNA sequence: TGTGCCAGTAGTGGGACAGGGGGCGTTCAGCCCCAGCATTTT. It is translated as CASSGTGGVQPQHF.

This chain joins TRBV18 and TRBJ2-7, with TRBD1 identical over 10 bases. The ends lost 6 bases at V and 2 bases at J; junction bases unmatched: 7. Germline CDR1 reads KGHSH; CDR2 reads LQKENI. The CDR3 contains 15 residues. CDR3 loop: CASSPRQGAAYEQYF. The CDR3 nucleotides read TGTGCCAGCTCCCCCCGACAGGGGGCAGCCTACGAGCAGTACTTC.

A remark on this clone: The germline gene is not matched at one end of the junction; a read error may be the cause. The V gene is TRBV7-3, the J gene TRBJ2-7, with D possibly matching TRBD1 (6 bases). Germline V gives CDR1 SGHTA, CDR2 FQGTGA. This CDR3 spans 13 amino acids. The chain's CDR3 is CASSLTSRQDPPF. The CDR3 region has the DNA TGTGCCAGCAGCTTAACCTCTCGACAGGATCCTCCCTTC.

The chain couples TRBV11-1 to TRBJ2-5; TRBD2 might be the D (5 bases). CDR1 and CDR2 (germline): SGHAT, FQDESV (reference sequence). Trimming cost V 1 base and J 2 bases, with 20 bases left between them. This CDR3 contains 18 residues. CDR3 residues: CASSLVGSVVGKQETQYF. The CDR3 DNA is TGTGCCAGCAGCTTAGTGGGCTCGGTCGTCGGGAAACAAGAGACCCAGTACTTC.